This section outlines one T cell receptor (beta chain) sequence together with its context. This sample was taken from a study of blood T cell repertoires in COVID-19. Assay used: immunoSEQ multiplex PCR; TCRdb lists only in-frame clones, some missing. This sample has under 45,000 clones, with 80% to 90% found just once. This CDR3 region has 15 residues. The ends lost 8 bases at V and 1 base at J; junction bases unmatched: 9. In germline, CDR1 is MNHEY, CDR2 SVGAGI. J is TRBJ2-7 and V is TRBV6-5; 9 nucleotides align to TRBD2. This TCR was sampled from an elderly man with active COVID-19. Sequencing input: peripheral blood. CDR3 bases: TGTGCCAGCCACTCGGCGGCGGGAGGGTCCTACGAGCAGTACTTC. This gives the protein CASHSAAGGSYEQYF.